The 20 T cell receptor beta chains reported below all come from one sample, sequenced in a study of beta chain features in type 1 diabetes. Study conclusions and caveats: Among patients with Type 1 diabetes, TCRB CDR3s were moderately but significantly shorter in every one of the four CD4+ subsets.

Antigen specificity for these receptors is unknown. The whole isolated RNA underwent reverse transcription, so sequencing captured expressed TCRB transcripts. This table comes from immunoSEQ multiplex PCR, and its TCRdb copy is limited to in-frame clones, with some not included. The table records approximately 160,000 clones, around 63% of them present only once. Source material: naive CD4+ T cells from blood. These receptors were obtained from a young man with type 1 diabetes.

Note on this clone: Other DNA sequences in this specimen translate into the identical CDR3. The chain links TRBV15 to TRBJ2-6, with D possibly matching TRBD1 (6 bases). This CDR3 contains 16 residues. Per the germline V gene, CDR1 is LNHNV and CDR2 is YYDKDF (reference sequence). Between the trimmed V and J ends, which lost 1 base and 4 bases, there was a span of 11 bases. CDR3 coding DNA: TGTGCCACCAGCAGAGGGATGAGGGGGGGGGCCAACGTCCTGACTTTC. Translating it yields CATSRGMRGGANVLTF.

The J gene is TRBJ1-6, the V gene TRBV25-1; D unresolved. Germline-derived CDR1 and CDR2 are MGHDK and SYGVNS. V lost 1 base and J lost 5, with 6 bases in between. This CDR3 is 14 amino acids long. This CDR3 reads CASSEWDNNSPLHF. The CDR3 DNA is TGTGCCAGCAGTGAATGGGATAATAATTCACCCCTCCACTTT.

This clone was seen once. The chain links TRBV25-1 to TRBJ1-6; the D is unclear. Trimming took 5 bases from V and 7 from J, leaving 9 bases between them. The length of the CDR3 is 13 residues. Germline V CDR1 and CDR2: MGHDK, SYGVNS. The CDR3 DNA reads as TGTGCCAGCAGTAGATCCGGCAATTCACCCCTCCACTTT. Protein product: CASSRSGNSPLHF.

V gene TRBV7-9 combines with J gene TRBJ2-5, with a possible D match to TRBD1 (5 bases). The CDR3 sequence is 15 residues long. Per germline, CDR1 SEHNR and CDR2 FQNEAQ (reference sequence). V lost 4 bases to trimming and J lost 2 bases, with 14 bases between them. The CDR3 protein is CASSSDTQHQETQYF. CDR3 coding DNA: TGTGCCAGCAGCTCGGACACGCAACATCAAGAGACCCAGTACTTC.

This clone was observed a handful of times. V gene TRBV30 combines with J gene TRBJ1-1; D is ambiguous. CDR1 and CDR2 (germline): GTSNPN, SVGIG (reference sequence). V lost 2 bases, J lost 5 bases, and 6 bases lay in between. The CDR3 sequence is 11 residues long. DNA for the CDR3: TGTGCCTGGAGTCGTTTTACTGAAGCTTTCTTT. This sequence encodes CAWSRFTEAFF.

This clone occurred once. The chain is built from TRBV9 and TRBJ1-2; D is unclear. The CDR3 consists of 14 residues. Trimming removed 0 bases at V and 0 bases at J, with 6 bases between. Looked up from germline, CDR1 is SGDLS and CDR2 is YYNGEE. The CDR3 loop is CASSVVTANYGYTF. The CDR3 coding sequence is TGTGCCAGCAGCGTAGTCACAGCTAACTATGGCTACACCTTC.

The chain has TRBV6-6 and TRBJ2-6; D gene unclear. The length of the CDR3 is 15 residues. Trimming took off 2 bases at V and 2 bases at J, with 7 bases between the two ends. In germline, CDR1 is MNHNY, CDR2 SVGAGI (reference sequence). The CDR3 is CASSYTDPGANVLTF. In nucleotides, the CDR3 is TGTGCCAGCAGTTACACGGACCCTGGGGCCAACGTCCTGACTTTC.

V and J are TRBV2 and TRBJ2-7; no reliable D call. Germline assignment: CDR1 SNHLY and CDR2 FYNNEI. The CDR3 runs to 12 residues. CDR3 sequence: CASSGPTDEQYF. For the CDR3, the DNA is TGTGCATCCTCAGGCCCTACGGACGAGCAGTACTTC.

The V call is TRBV4-1, the J call TRBJ2-1, with 7 positions matching TRBD1. V lost 5 bases and J lost 0; bases outside the gene matches: 10. Germline V gene data show CDR1 as MGHRA and CDR2 as YSYEKL. CDR3 length: 17 residues. CDR3 nucleotide sequence: TGCGCCAGCAGCTACGAACGCAGGGACAGCTCCTACAATGAGCAGTTCTTC. This sequence encodes CASSYERRDSSYNEQFF.

The genes are TRBV9 and TRBJ2-5, with no clear D. Per the germline V gene, CDR1 is SGDLS and CDR2 is YYNGEE. V was trimmed by 1 base and J by 5 bases, leaving 9 bases between them. The CDR3 consists of 13 residues. The CDR3 DNA sequence: TGTGCCAGCAGCGTATTTCAACACGAGACCCAGTACTTC. It encodes CASSVFQHETQYF.

The rearrangement links TRBV7-2 to TRBJ2-7, with D uncertain. V was trimmed by 3 bases and J by 1 base, leaving 13 bases between them. CDR1 is SGHTA and CDR2 is FQGNSA in the germline V gene. This CDR3 is 15 amino acids long. The DNA for the CDR3 is TGTGCCAGCAGCTTGCGCCTCGGGTTTTCCTACGAGCAGTACTTC. Translating gives CASSLRLGFSYEQYF. Combining the CDR3 with reference TRBV7-2 and TRBJ2-7 gives the whole variable domain GAGVSQSPSNKVTEKGKDVELRCDPISGHTALYWYRQSLGQGLEFLIYFQGNSAPDKSGLPSDRFSAERTGGSVSTLTIQRTQQEDSAVYLCASSLRLGFSYEQYFGPGTRLTVT.

The DNA of the CDR3 is TGCGCCAGCAGCCAAAGTCCACAGGGGAACACTGAAGCTTTCTTT. It is translated as CASSQSPQGNTEAFF. This chain links TRBV4-1 with TRBJ1-1, with D tentatively TRBD1 (6 bases). Per germline, CDR1 MGHRA and CDR2 YSYEKL. Trimming pared 2 bases from V and 1 base from J, leaving 11 bases between. The CDR3 is 15 amino acids.

The chain is built from TRBV10-3 and TRBJ2-3, with 8 positions matching TRBD1. The junction had 1 base not matched to a gene; V was cut back by 5 bases and J by 3 bases. Germline V gene data show CDR1 as ENHRY and CDR2 as SYGVKD. This CDR3 has 13 residues. CDR3 sequence (DNA): TGTGCCATCAGTCGGACAGGGACAGATACGCAGTATTTT. Amino acids: CAISRTGTDTQYF.

The CDR3 loop reads CASSSETGRTEQYF. CDR3 nucleotides: TGCGCCAGCAGCTCGGAGACAGGGCGGACCGAGCAGTACTTC. The V call is TRBV5-1, the J call TRBJ2-7; 7 positions match TRBD1. CDR1 SGHRS and CDR2 YFSETQ come from the germline V gene. Trimming cost V 3 bases and J 6 bases; bases outside gene matches: 9. This CDR3 has 14 residues.

This clone was seen once. The V gene is TRBV5-1, the J gene TRBJ2-6, with 7 bases matching TRBD1. The CDR3 has 19 residues. Germline V gene lookup returns CDR1 SGHRS and CDR2 YFSETQ. Trimming took 2 bases from V and 0 from J; bases not matched to a gene: 11. The CDR3 DNA follows: TGCGCCAGCAGCTTACCCTGGACAGGATTACGCTCTGGGGCCAACGTCCTGACTTTC. Translated: CASSLPWTGLRSGANVLTF.

This clone was seen more than once but under ten times. V gene TRBV29-1 combines with J gene TRBJ2-3, with TRBD2 identical over 11 bases. This CDR3 contains 16 residues. Per germline, CDR1 SQVTM and CDR2 ANQGSEA. V shed 7 bases, J shed 0 bases, and the junction held 9 bases outside the gene matches. CDR3 bases: TGCAGCGCCGCGAGATGGACTAGCGGGAGCACAGATACGCAGTATTTT. Translation gives CSAARWTSGSTDTQYF.

This clone occurred a few times. V usage is TRBV28 and J usage is TRBJ1-2, with a possible D match to TRBD1 (5 bases). Per the germline V gene, CDR1 is MDHEN and CDR2 is SYDVKM. V was cut by 5 bases and J by 4 bases, with 17 bases left in between. CDR3 size: 15 residues. The CDR3 DNA sequence: TGTGCCAGCAGTAGGCCAGCTACAGGTCTCTATGGCTACACCTTC. This codes for CASSRPATGLYGYTF.

The rearrangement links TRBV29-1 to TRBJ1-4, with 11 bases fitting TRBD1. V gave up 5 bases and J gave up 7 bases; unmatched junction bases: 6. CDR1 is SQVTM and CDR2 is ANQGSEA in the germline V gene. The CDR3 covers 14 residues. This chain's CDR3 is CSVSRTGGGEKLFF. As DNA, the CDR3 is TGCAGCGTTTCCAGGACAGGGGGCGGTGAAAAACTGTTTTTT.

This clone was observed a single time. The chain employs TRBV13 and TRBJ2-3; possible D gene TRBD1, 5 bases. V was cut by 1 base and J by 1 base, with 12 bases left in between. This CDR3 contains 16 residues. Germline lookup yields CDR1 PRHDT and CDR2 FYEKMQ (reference sequence). The CDR3 DNA reads as TGTGCCAGCAGCTTAGAGGGGTTGGTTGGCACAGATACGCAGTATTTT. This sequence encodes CASSLEGLVGTDTQYF.

This clone came up a few times. The genes are TRBV7-2 and TRBJ1-2; no clear D gene. Germline V gene sequence: CDR1 SGHTA, CDR2 FQGNSA. The CDR3 has 15 residues. The V and J ends lost 2 bases and 0 bases respectively, with 10 bases between them. The CDR3 sequence is CASSLYGGTNYGYTF. In DNA, the CDR3 is TGTGCCAGCAGCTTATATGGAGGGACTAACTATGGCTACACCTTC.